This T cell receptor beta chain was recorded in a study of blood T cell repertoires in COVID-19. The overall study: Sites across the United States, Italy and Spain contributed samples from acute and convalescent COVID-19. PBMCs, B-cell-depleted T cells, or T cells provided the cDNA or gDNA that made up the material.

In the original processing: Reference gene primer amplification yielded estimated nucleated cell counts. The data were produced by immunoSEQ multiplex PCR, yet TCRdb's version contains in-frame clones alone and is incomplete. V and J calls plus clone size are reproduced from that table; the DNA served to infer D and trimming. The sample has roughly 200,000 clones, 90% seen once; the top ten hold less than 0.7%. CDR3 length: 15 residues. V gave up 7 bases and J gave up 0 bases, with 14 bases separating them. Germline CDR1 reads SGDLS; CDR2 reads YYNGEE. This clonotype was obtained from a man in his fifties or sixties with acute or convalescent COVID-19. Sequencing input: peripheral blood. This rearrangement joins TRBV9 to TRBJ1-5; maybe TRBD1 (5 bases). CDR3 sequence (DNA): TGTGCCAGCTCCTCCGGCGGGGCTAGCAATCAGCCCCAGCATTTT. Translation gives CASSSGGASNQPQHF.